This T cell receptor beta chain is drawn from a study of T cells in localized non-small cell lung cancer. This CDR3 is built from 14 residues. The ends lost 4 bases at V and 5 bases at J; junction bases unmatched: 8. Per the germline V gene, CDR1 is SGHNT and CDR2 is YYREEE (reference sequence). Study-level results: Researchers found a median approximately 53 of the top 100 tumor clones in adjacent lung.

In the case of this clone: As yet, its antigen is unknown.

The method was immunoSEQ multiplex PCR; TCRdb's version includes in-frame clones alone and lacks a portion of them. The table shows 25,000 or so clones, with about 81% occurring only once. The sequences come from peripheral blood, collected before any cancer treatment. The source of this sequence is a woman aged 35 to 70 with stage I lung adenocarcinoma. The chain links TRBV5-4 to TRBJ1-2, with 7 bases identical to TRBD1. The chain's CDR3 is CASSLSGQTYGYTF. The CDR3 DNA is TGTGCCAGCAGCCTTTCGGGACAGACTTATGGCTACACCTTC.